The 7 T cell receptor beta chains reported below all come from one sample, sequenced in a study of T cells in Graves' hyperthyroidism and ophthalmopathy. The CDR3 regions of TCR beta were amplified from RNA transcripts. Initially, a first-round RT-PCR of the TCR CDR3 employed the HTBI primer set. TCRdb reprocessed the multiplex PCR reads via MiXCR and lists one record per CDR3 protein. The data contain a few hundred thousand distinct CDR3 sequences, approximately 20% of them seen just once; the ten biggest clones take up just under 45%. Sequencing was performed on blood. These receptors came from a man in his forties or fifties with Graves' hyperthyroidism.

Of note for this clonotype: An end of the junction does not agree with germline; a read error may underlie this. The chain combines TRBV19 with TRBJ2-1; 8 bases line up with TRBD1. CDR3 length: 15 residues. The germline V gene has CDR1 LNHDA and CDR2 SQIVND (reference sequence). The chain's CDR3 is CASSSQGASYNGQFF. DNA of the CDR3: TGTGCCAGTAGTTCTCAGGGGGCCTCCTACAATGGGCAGTTCTTC.

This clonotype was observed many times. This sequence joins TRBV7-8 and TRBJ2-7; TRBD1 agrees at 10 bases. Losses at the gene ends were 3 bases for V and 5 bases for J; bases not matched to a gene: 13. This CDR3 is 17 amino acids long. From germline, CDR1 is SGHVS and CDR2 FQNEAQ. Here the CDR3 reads CASSLRTGTGARDEQYF. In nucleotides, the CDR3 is TGTGCCAGCAGCTTGAGAACTGGGACAGGGGCGCGCGACGAGCAGTACTTC.

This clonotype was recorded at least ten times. For the CDR3, the DNA is TGTGCCAGCAGTCCCAAATTTTCTGGGCAGCCCCAGCATTTT. It is translated as CASSPKFSGQPQHF. The chain recombines TRBV28 with TRBJ1-5; no clear D. V dropped 5 bases and J dropped 7 bases, with 15 bases sitting between them. There are 14 residues in the CDR3. Germline CDR1 reads MDHEN; CDR2 reads SYDVKM.

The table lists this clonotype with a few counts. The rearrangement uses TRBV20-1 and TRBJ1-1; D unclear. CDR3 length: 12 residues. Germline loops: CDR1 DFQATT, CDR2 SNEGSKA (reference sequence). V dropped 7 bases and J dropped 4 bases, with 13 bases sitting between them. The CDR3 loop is CSVKVFGTEAFF. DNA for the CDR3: TGCAGTGTCAAGGTGTTTGGCACTGAAGCTTTCTTT.

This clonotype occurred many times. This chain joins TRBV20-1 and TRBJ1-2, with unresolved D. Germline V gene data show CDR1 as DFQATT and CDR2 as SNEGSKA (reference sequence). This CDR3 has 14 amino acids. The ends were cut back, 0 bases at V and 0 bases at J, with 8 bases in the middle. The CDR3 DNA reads TGCAGTGCTAGAGACAGTACCTCTAACTATGGCTACACCTTC. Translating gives CSARDSTSNYGYTF.

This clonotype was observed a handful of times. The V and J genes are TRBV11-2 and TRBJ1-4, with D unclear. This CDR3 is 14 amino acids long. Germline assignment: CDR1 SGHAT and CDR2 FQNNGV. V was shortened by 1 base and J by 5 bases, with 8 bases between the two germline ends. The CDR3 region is CASSLGGRNEKLFF. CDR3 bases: TGTGCCAGCAGCTTAGGAGGGAGAAATGAAAAACTGTTTTTT.

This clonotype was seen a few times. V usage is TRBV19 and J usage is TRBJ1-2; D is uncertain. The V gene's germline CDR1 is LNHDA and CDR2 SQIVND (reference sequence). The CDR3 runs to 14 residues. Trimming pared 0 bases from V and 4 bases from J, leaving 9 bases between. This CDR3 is CASSIDQWSYGYTF. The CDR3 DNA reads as TGTGCCAGTAGTATAGACCAATGGAGCTATGGCTACACCTTC. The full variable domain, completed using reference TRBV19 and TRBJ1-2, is DGGITQSPKYLFRKEGQNVTLSCEQNLNHDAMYWYRQDPGQGLRLIYYSQIVNDFQKGDIAEGYSVSREKKESFPLTVTSAQKNPTAFYLCASSIDQWSYGYTFGSGTRLTVV.